These 6 T cell receptor beta chains originate from one sample sequenced in a study of shared clonotypes between healthy human individuals. Selected positively for CCR7 and CD45RO-negative, naive CD8 cells excluded terminally differentiated effector memory CD45RA+ cells. TCRdb's table, derived via immunoSEQ multiplex PCR, lists solely in-frame clones and lacks some. The repertoire holds 2 million to 2.5 million clones, with about 95% as singletons. Sequencing was performed on naive CD8+ T cells sorted from blood. These receptors came from a man aged 18 to 30 in good health.

The genes are TRBV7-9 and TRBJ1-1, with TRBD1 matching 8 bases. Losses at the gene ends were 3 bases for V and 3 bases for J; bases not matched to a gene: 9. CDR1 is SEHNR, CDR2 FQNEAQ, per germline (reference sequence). The CDR3 is 16 amino acids. The CDR3 is CASSFGQGTFDTEAFF. The CDR3 DNA reads TGTGCCAGCAGCTTTGGACAGGGCACTTTCGACACTGAAGCTTTCTTT.

The chain uses TRBV30 and TRBJ2-7, with 7 positions matching TRBD1. This CDR3 spans 14 amino acids. J was trimmed by 3 bases and V by 4 bases; bases with no gene match: 9. Germline CDR1 is GTSNPN and CDR2 is SVGIG (reference sequence). The CDR3 DNA reads as TGTGCCTGGAAACACAGGGGTAGGGTCTACGAGCAGTACTTC. Translation gives CAWKHRGRVYEQYF. Drawing the rest from reference TRBV30 and TRBJ2-7, the complete variable domain is SQTIHQWPATLVQPVGSPLSLECTVEGTSNPNLYWYRQAAGRGLQLLFYSVGIGQISSEVPQNLSASRPQDRQFILSSKKLLLSDSGFYLCAWKHRGRVYEQYFGPGTRLTVT.

Worth noting for this clone: Other DNA sequences from this sample encode an identical CDR3 as well. The DNA of the CDR3 is TGCAGCGTTGGGGAGACCCAGTACTTC. Translated: CSVGETQYF. The chain recombines TRBV29-1 with TRBJ2-5, with D hard to call. The CDR3 runs to 9 residues. CDR1 is SQVTM and CDR2 is ANQGSEA in the germline V gene. Trimming pared 4 bases from V and 5 bases from J, leaving 2 bases between. Variable domain in full (rest from reference TRBV29-1 and TRBJ2-5): SAVISQKPSRDICQRGTSLTIQCQVDSQVTMMFWYRQQPGQSLTLIATANQGSEATYESGFVIDKFPISRPNLTFSTLTVSNMSPEDSSIYLCSVGETQYFGPGTRLLVL.

A few counts support this clone. The chain has TRBV4-1 and TRBJ2-7; 10 positions agree with TRBD2. The CDR3 runs 15 residues. The J segment lost 0 bases and the V segment lost 2 bases, leaving 1 base of the junction unmatched. Looked up from germline, CDR1 is MGHRA and CDR2 is YSYEKL. The CDR3 coding sequence is TGCGCCAGCAGCCAAACTAGCGGGACCTCCTACGAGCAGTACTTC. Protein product: CASSQTSGTSYEQYF.

CDR3 amino acids: CASSQGGENTEAFF. CDR3 DNA: TGTGCCAGCTCACAGGGGGGCGAAAACACTGAAGCTTTCTTT. The rearrangement uses TRBV18 and TRBJ1-1; possibly TRBD1 for D (6 bases). Trimming removed 4 bases at V and 2 bases at J, with 11 bases between. Germline V gene sequence: CDR1 KGHSH, CDR2 LQKENI. This CDR3 has 14 amino acids.

The CDR3 spells CASSMSVYGPGNIQYF. CDR3 nucleotides: TGTGCCAGTAGTATGTCGGTGTACGGCCCGGGAAACATTCAGTACTTC. The chain recombines TRBV19 with TRBJ2-4; no definite D call. The CDR3 extends over 16 amino acids. Trimming pared 3 bases from V and 6 bases from J, leaving 18 bases between. The germline V gene has CDR1 LNHDA and CDR2 SQIVND (reference sequence).